The text below deals with one T cell receptor beta chain. Germline V gene sequence: CDR1 WNHNN, CDR2 SYGVQD (reference sequence). The CDR3 runs to 13 residues. The ends lost 6 bases at V and 6 bases at J; junction bases unmatched: 3. This entry belongs to a study of blood T cell repertoires in COVID-19. Across the whole study: Researchers got acute and convalescent COVID-19 samples from the United States, Italy and Spain. Sample material is recorded as cDNA or gDNA derived from T cells, B-cell-depleted T cells, or PBMCs.

Source study methods: Reference gene primers were amplified, and this amplification served to estimate nucleated cell counts. The table came from immunoSEQ multiplex PCR; TCRdb's copy has only in-frame clones and leaves some out. D and trimming were read from the DNA, whereas the V and J calls and clone size are those reported in that table. The table records around 30,000 clones, roughly 87% of them present only once. The sample consisted of peripheral blood. V and J are TRBV10-1 and TRBJ2-2; TRBD1 matches 8 bases. The TCR was taken from a man aged 45-65 years with active or convalescent COVID-19. CDR3 sequence reads: CASRGQGPGELFF. The CDR3 DNA sequence: TGCGCCAGCAGAGGACAGGGTCCCGGGGAGCTGTTTTTT.